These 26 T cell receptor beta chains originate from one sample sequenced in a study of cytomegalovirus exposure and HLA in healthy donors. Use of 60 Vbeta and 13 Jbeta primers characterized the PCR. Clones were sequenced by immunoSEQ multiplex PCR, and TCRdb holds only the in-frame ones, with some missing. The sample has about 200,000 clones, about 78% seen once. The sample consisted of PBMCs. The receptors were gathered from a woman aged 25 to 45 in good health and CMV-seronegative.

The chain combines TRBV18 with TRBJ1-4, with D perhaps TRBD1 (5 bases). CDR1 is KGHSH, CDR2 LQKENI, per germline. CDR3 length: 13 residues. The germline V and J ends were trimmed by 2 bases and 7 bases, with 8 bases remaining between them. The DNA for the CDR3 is TGTGCCAGCTCACCAGGGGCTAGTGAAAAACTGTTTTTT. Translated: CASSPGASEKLFF.

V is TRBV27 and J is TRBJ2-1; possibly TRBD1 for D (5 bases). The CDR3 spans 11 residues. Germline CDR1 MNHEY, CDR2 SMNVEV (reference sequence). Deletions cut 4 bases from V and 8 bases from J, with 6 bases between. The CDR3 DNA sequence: TGTGCCAGCAGTTGGGGCGATGAGCAGTTCTTC. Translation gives CASSWGDEQFF.

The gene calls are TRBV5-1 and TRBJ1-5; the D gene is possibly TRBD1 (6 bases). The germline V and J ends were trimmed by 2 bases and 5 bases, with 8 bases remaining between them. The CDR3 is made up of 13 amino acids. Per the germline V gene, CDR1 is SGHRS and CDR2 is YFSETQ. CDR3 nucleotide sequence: TGCGCCAGCAGCTTAGGGGGAGATCAGCCCCAGCATTTT. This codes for CASSLGGDQPQHF. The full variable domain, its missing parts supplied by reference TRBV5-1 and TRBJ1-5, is KAGVTQTPRYLIKTRGQQVTLSCSPISGHRSVSWYQQTPGQGLQFLFEYFSETQRNKGNFPGRFSGRQFSNSRSEMNVSTLELGDSALYLCASSLGGDQPQHFGDGTRLSIL.

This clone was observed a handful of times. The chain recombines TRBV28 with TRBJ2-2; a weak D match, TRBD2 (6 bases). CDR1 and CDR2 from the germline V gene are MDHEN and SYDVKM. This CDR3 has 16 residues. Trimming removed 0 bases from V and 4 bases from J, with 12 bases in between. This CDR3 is CASSLWGSGFTGELFF. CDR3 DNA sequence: TGTGCCAGCAGTTTATGGGGTAGCGGATTCACCGGGGAGCTGTTTTTT.

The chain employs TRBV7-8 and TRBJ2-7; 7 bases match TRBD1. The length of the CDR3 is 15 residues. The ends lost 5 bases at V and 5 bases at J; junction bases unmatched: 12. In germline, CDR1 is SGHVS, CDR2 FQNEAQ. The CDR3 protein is CASSQLTGEVDEQYF. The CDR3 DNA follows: TGTGCCAGCAGCCAACTCACAGGGGAAGTCGACGAGCAGTACTTC. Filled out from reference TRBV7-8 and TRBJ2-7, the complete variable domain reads GAGVSQSPRYKVAKRGQDVALRCDPISGHVSLFWYQQALGQGPEFLTYFQNEAQLDKSGLPSDRFFAERPEGSVSTLKIQRTQQEDSAVYLCASSQLTGEVDEQYFGPGTRLTVT.

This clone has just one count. CDR3 nucleotides: TGTGCCAGCTCACTCACATTTTACAATGAGCAGTTCTTC. Protein sequence: CASSLTFYNEQFF. The rearrangement links TRBV18 to TRBJ2-1; no definite D call. The germline gives CDR1 KGHSH, CDR2 LQKENI. The CDR3 has 13 residues. V was trimmed by 4 bases and J by 4 bases, leaving 8 bases between them.

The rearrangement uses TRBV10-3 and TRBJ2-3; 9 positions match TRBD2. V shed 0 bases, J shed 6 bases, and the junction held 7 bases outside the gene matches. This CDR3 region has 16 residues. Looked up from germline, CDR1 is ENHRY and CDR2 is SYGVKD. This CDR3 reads CAISESEAGGGDTQYF. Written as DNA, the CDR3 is TGTGCCATCAGTGAGTCAGAAGCGGGAGGTGGCGATACGCAGTATTTT.

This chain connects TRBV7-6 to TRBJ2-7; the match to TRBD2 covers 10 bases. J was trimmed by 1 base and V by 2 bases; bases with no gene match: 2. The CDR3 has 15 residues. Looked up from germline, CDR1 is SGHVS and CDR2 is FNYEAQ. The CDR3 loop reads CASSLLLAGSYEQYF. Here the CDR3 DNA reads TGTGCCAGCAGCTTATTACTAGCGGGATCCTACGAGCAGTACTTC.

This chain's CDR3 is CASRVGQHNQPQHF. The CDR3 DNA follows: TGTGCCAGCAGAGTGGGACAGCACAATCAGCCCCAGCATTTT. J is TRBJ1-5 and V is TRBV2; 7 bases match TRBD1. V lost 6 bases and J lost 3; bases outside the gene matches: 5. The CDR3 is made up of 14 amino acids. Germline V CDR1 and CDR2: SNHLY, FYNNEI.

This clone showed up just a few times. In DNA form, the CDR3 reads TGTGCCAGCTCACCACTTTTGGGGACTAGCGGGGTTGATGAGCAGTTCTTC. Translating it yields CASSPLLGTSGVDEQFF. The chain uses TRBV18 and TRBJ2-1; TRBD2 matches at 13 bases. The CDR3 has 17 residues. The germline CDR1 and CDR2 sequences are KGHSH and LQKENI. The J segment lost 8 bases and the V segment lost 1 base, leaving 8 bases of the junction unmatched.

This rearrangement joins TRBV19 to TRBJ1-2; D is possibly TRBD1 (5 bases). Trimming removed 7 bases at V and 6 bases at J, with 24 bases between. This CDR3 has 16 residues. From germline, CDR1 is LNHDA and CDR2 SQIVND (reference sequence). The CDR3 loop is CASTHGGSMWVDGYTF. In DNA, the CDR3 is TGTGCCAGTACCCACGGGGGGTCTATGTGGGTGGATGGCTACACCTTC.

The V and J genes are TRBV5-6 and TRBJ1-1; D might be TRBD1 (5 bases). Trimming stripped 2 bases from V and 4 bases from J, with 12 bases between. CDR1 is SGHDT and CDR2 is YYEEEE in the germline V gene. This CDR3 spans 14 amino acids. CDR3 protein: CASSLGLGGTEAFF. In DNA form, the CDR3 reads TGTGCCAGCAGCTTAGGGTTGGGGGGCACTGAAGCTTTCTTT. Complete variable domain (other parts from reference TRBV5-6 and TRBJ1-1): DAGVTQSPTHLIKTRGQQVTLRCSPKSGHDTVSWYQQALGQGPQFIFQYYEEEERQRGNFPDRFSGHQFPNYSSELNVNALLLGDSALYLCASSLGLGGTEAFFGQGTRLTVV.

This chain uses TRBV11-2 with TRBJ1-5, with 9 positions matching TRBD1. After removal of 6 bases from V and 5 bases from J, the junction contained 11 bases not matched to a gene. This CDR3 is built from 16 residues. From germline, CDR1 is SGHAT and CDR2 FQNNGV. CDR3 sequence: CASSRGGGQGDQPQHF. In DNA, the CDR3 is TGTGCCAGCAGTCGCGGCGGGGGACAGGGCGATCAGCCCCAGCATTTT.

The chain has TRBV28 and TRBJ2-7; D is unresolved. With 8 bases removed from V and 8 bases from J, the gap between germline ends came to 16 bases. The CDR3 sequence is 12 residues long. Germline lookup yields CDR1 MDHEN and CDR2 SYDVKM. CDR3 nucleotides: TGTGCCAGCTCCTACCCAAATACCAAGCAGTACTTC. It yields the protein CASSYPNTKQYF.

CDR3 sequence: CASSDQGRGQETQYF. The CDR3, as DNA: TGCGCCAGCAGTGATCAGGGACGGGGGCAAGAGACCCAGTACTTC. The rearrangement links TRBV10-2 to TRBJ2-5; a possible D gene is TRBD2 (6 bases). Germline CDR1 and CDR2: WSHSY and SAAADI. This CDR3 has 15 amino acids. Trimming cost V 3 bases and J 2 bases, with 13 bases left between them.

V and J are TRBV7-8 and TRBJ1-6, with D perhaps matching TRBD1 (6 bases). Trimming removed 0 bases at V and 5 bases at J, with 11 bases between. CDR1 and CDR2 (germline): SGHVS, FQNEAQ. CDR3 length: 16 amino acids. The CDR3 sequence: CASSLARTVNNSPLHF. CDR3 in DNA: TGTGCCAGCAGCTTAGCCCGGACAGTGAATAATTCACCCCTCCACTTT.

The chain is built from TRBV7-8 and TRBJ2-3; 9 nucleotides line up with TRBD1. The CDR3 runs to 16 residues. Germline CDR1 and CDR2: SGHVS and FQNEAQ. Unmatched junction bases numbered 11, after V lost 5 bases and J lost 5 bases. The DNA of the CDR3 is TGTGCCAGCAGCCTGCACCAGGGACAGGGAAGAGATACGCAGTATTTT. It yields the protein CASSLHQGQGRDTQYF. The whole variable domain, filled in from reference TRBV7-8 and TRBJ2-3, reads GAGVSQSPRYKVAKRGQDVALRCDPISGHVSLFWYQQALGQGPEFLTYFQNEAQLDKSGLPSDRFFAERPEGSVSTLKIQRTQQEDSAVYLCASSLHQGQGRDTQYFGPGTRLTVL.

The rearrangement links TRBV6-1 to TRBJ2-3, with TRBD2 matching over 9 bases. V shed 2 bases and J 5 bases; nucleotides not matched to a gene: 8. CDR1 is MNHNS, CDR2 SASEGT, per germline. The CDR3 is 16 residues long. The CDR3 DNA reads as TGTGCCAGCAGTGAATTAGGCGGGGGGGCCGTAGATACGCAGTATTTT. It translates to CASSELGGGAVDTQYF.

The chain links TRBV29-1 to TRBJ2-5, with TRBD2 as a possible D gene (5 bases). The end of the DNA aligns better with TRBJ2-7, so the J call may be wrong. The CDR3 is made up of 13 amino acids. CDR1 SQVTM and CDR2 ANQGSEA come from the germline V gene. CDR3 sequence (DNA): TGCAGCGTTGGGAACGGAGAGGGCTACGAGCAGTACTTC. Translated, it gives CSVGNGEGYEQYF.

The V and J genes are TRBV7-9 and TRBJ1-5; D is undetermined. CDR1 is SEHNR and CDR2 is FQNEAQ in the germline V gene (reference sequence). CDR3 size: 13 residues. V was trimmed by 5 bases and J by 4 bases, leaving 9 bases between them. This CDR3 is CASSGQINQPQHF. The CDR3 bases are TGTGCCAGCAGCGGCCAGATAAATCAGCCCCAGCATTTT. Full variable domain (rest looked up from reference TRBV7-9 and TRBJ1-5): DTGVSQNPRHKITKRGQNVTFRCDPISEHNRLYWYRQTLGQGPEFLTYFQNEAQLEKSRLLSDRFSAERPKGSFSTLEIQRTEQGDSAMYLCASSGQINQPQHFGDGTRLSIL.

The CDR3, as DNA: TGTGCCAGTAGTATCGAGAAGGGGGCGTCTGGGGCCAACGTCCTGACTTTC. Translating gives CASSIEKGASGANVLTF. This chain uses TRBV19 with TRBJ2-6; TRBD1 matches at 7 bases. The CDR3 is 17 amino acids. CDR1 and CDR2 (germline): LNHDA, SQIVND (reference sequence). V lost 3 bases, J lost 1 base, and 6 bases stayed unmatched.

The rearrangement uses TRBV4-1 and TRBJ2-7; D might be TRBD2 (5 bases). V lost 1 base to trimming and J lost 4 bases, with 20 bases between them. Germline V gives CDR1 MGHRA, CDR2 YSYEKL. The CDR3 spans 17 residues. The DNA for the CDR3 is TGCGCCAGCAGCCAAGTTAAAACCGGGCAGGACTCATACGAGCAGTACTTC. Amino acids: CASSQVKTGQDSYEQYF.

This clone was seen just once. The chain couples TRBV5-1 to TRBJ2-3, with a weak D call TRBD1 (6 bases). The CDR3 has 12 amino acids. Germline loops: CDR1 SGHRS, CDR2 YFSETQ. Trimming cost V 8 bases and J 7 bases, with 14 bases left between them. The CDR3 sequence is CASSRGMNTQYF. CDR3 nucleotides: TGCGCCAGTAGCAGGGGTATGAATACGCAGTATTTT. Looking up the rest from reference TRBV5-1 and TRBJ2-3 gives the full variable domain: KAGVTQTPRYLIKTRGQQVTLSCSPISGHRSVSWYQQTPGQGLQFLFEYFSETQRNKGNFPGRFSGRQFSNSRSEMNVSTLELGDSALYLCASSRGMNTQYFGPGTRLTVL.

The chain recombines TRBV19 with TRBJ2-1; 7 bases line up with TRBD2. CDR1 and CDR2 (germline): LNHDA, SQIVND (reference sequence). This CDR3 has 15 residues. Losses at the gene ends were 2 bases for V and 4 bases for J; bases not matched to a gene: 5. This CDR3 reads CASSISGGSYNEQFF. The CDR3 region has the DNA TGTGCCAGTAGTATATCTGGCGGGAGTTACAATGAGCAGTTCTTC.

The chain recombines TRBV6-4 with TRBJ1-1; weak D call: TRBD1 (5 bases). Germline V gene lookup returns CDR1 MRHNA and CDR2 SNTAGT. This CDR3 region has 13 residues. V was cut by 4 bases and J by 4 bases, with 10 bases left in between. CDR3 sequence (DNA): TGTGCCAGCAGTGGGTCCGGGGGCACTGAAGCTTTCTTT. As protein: CASSGSGGTEAFF.

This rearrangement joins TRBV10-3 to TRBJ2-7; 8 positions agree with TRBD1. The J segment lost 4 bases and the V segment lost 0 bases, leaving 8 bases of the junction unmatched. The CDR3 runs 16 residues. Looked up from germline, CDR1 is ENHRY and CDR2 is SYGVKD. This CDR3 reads CAISESWSGGAYEQYF. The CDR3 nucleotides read TGTGCCATCAGTGAGTCGTGGTCAGGGGGCGCGTACGAGCAGTACTTC.